Here is one TCR beta chain with its context. TCRdb's copy holds only in-frame clones and misses some; the assay was immunoSEQ multiplex PCR. The sample has tens of thousands of clones; roughly 94% are singletons. The data are from a study of technical replicates of blood from several donors. Germline CDR1 is SQVTM and CDR2 is ANQGSEA. This CDR3 contains 13 residues. V shed 4 bases and J shed 7 bases, with 13 bases lying between them. This clonotype was sampled from a human donor in good health. The chain links TRBV29-1 to TRBJ1-4; maybe TRBD1 (5 bases). Sequenced input: T cells isolated from PBMCs. The CDR3 sequence: CSVGEGVGEKLFF. CDR3 coding DNA: TGCAGCGTTGGGGAAGGGGTTGGTGAAAAACTGTTTTTT.